This entry lists 10 T cell receptor beta chains sequenced from one sample in a study of neurological immune-mediated disorders. A single record per CDR3 protein comes from TCRdb applying MiXCR to the 5' RACE reads. The profile shows 18,000 or so distinct CDR3 sequences, around 15% of them singletons. The sequenced sample was CD4+ T cells from blood. Every receptor here comes from an older woman with HTLV-1-associated myelopathy (HAM/TSP).

This clonotype was seen many times. This chain links TRBV24-1 with TRBJ2-7, with TRBD1 matching 9 bases. This CDR3 has 17 amino acids. V lost 4 bases and J lost 1; bases outside the gene matches: 10. Germline assignment: CDR1 KGHDR and CDR2 SFDVKD. In DNA form, the CDR3 reads TGTGCCACCAGTGACCCGGGACAGGGTCATCAGTCCTACGAGCAGTACTTC. It codes for CATSDPGQGHQSYEQYF.

This clonotype was observed at least ten times. This chain links TRBV27 with TRBJ2-1; 14 nucleotides match TRBD2. The V gene end was trimmed by 6 bases and the J gene end by 0 bases; junction bases not matched to a gene: 10. The CDR3 is 19 residues long. Germline values: CDR1 MNHEY, CDR2 SMNVEV (reference sequence). The CDR3 sequence: CASSPRLAGGLSSYNEQFF. The CDR3, as DNA: TGTGCCAGCAGCCCGAGACTAGCGGGAGGGTTAAGCTCCTACAATGAGCAGTTCTTC.

In its sample, this clonotype was seen many times. The chain is built from TRBV5-1 and TRBJ2-1, with 9 bases aligning to TRBD2. The germline V gene has CDR1 SGHRS and CDR2 YFSETQ. V shed 6 bases, J shed 0 bases, and the junction held 10 bases outside the gene matches. CDR3 size: 17 residues. CDR3 DNA sequence: TGCGCCAGCACCCCCCGAGCGGGGGGTATCTCCTACAATGAGCAGTTCTTC. Its translation: CASTPRAGGISYNEQFF.

This clonotype was seen repeatedly, ten times or more. The genes are TRBV11-2 and TRBJ2-5, with unresolved D. V was cut by 4 bases and J by 7 bases, with 13 bases left in between. The CDR3 extends over 13 amino acids. CDR1 SGHAT and CDR2 FQNNGV come from the germline V gene. The DNA of the CDR3 is TGTGCCAGCAGCTCTCCGGTCAAGGCGACCCAGTACTTC. Protein: CASSSPVKATQYF. The full variable domain, completed using reference TRBV11-2 and TRBJ2-5, is EAGVAQSPRYKIIEKRQSVAFWCNPISGHATLYWYQQILGQGPKLLIQFQNNGVVDDSQLPKDRFSAERLKGVDSTLKIQPAKLEDSAVYLCASSSPVKATQYFGPGTRLLVL.

In its sample, this clonotype is medium-sized. The CDR3 sequence is CASSFSGTSGLTQYF. The CDR3 DNA reads TGTGCCAGCAGTTTCTCCGGGACTAGCGGACTGACGCAGTATTTT. The chain links TRBV12-3 or TRBV12-4 to TRBJ2-3; TRBD2 matches at 11 bases. The CDR3 spans 15 residues. The ends lost 3 bases at V and 9 bases at J; junction bases unmatched: 8.

This clonotype is a singleton in its sample. The chain employs TRBV7-9 and TRBJ1-5; TRBD1 matches 11 bases. CDR1 SEHNR and CDR2 FQNEAQ come from the germline V gene (reference sequence). CDR3 length: 15 residues. The V gene end was trimmed by 5 bases and the J gene end by 6 bases; junction bases not matched to a gene: 6. The CDR3 reads CASSPGQGAGQPQHF. In DNA, the CDR3 is TGTGCCAGCAGCCCCGGACAGGGGGCAGGTCAGCCCCAGCATTTT.

This clonotype occurred many times. CDR3 protein: CSARGTSVTQYF. CDR3 nucleotides: TGCAGTGCTAGAGGGACTAGTGTTACGCAGTATTTT. V and J are TRBV20-1 and TRBJ2-3; TRBD2 matches at 7 bases. The CDR3 length is 12 residues. Unmatched junction bases numbered 3, after V lost 1 base and J lost 8 bases. Germline CDR1 reads DFQATT; CDR2 reads SNEGSKA (reference sequence).

Sample share makes this clonotype medium-sized. In nucleotides, the CDR3 is TGTGCCAGCAGCTTGGGGATGGGTCGGGGGGTTGAGCAGTTCTTC. It yields the protein CASSLGMGRGVEQFF. The chain uses TRBV5-4 and TRBJ2-1; 7 nucleotides align to TRBD2. The CDR3 loop spans 15 amino acids. The V gene end was trimmed by 0 bases and the J gene end by 9 bases; junction bases not matched to a gene: 9. The germline V gene has CDR1 SGHNT and CDR2 YYREEE (reference sequence). Together with reference TRBV5-4 and TRBJ2-1, the CDR3 gives the full variable domain: ETGVTQSPTHLIKTRGQQVTLRCSSQSGHNTVSWYQQALGQGPQFIFQYYREEENGRGNFPPRFSGLQFPNYSSELNVNALELDDSALYLCASSLGMGRGVEQFFGPGTRLTVL.

This clonotype was picked up many times. The rearrangement uses TRBV4-3 and TRBJ2-3; D ambiguous. The CDR3 is made up of 14 amino acids. V was shortened by 0 bases and J by 1 base, with 5 bases between the two germline ends. Germline CDR1 reads LGHNA; CDR2 reads YSLEER. CDR3 nucleotides: TGCGCCAGCAGCCAAGATACAGGCACAGATACGCAGTATTTT. It yields the protein CASSQDTGTDTQYF.

This clonotype appeared many times. The rearrangement uses TRBV10-3 and TRBJ2-6; 8 bases are shared with TRBD1. The V gene's germline CDR1 is ENHRY and CDR2 SYGVKD. The V segment lost 2 bases and the J segment 2 bases; nucleotides outside the gene matches: 5. The CDR3 is 17 amino acids. The CDR3: CAISEVQGGPGANVLTF. CDR3 in DNA: TGTGCCATCAGTGAGGTACAGGGGGGTCCTGGGGCCAACGTCCTGACTTTC.